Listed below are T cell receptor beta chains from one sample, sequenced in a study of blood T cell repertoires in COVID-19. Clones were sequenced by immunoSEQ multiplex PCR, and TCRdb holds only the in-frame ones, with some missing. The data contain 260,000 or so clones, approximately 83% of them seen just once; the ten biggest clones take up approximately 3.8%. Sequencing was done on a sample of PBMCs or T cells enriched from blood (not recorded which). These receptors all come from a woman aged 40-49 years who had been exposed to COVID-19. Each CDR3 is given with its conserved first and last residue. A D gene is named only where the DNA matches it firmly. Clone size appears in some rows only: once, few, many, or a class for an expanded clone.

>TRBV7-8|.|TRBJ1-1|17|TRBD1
TGTGCCAGCAGCGTAAACAAACCGGGCCCAGGGGGCACTGAAGCTTTCTTT
CASSVNKPGPGGTEAFF
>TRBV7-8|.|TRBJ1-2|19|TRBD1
TGTGCCAGCAGCGAAAAGCGCCTCGGACAGGTTGGGTTTCTATATGGCTACACCTTC
CASSEKRLGQVGFLYGYTF
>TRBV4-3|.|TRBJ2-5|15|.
TGCGCCAGCAGCCCCCGGACAGGTGGGGGGGAGACCCAGTACTTC
CASSPRTGGGETQYF
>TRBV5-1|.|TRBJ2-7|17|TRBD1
TGCGCCAGCAGCTTGGCAAGGACAGGGGGCAGCTCCTACGAGCAGTACTTC
CASSLARTGGSSYEQYF
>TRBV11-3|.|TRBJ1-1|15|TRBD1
TGTGCCAGCAGCTTAGGGGGGACAGGGAACACTGAAGCTTTCTTT
CASSLGGTGNTEAFF
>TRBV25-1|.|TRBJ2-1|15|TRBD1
TGTGCCAGCAGCCCCGGGACAGGGTCCTACAATGAGCAGTTCTTC
CASSPGTGSYNEQFF
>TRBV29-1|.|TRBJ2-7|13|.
TGCAGCGTTTTATCCCTTTTAACCTACGAGCAGTACTTC
CSVLSLLTYEQYF
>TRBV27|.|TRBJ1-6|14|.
TGTGCCAGCAGTTTTGGGGGCGAGGGAACACCCCTCCACTTT
CASSFGGEGTPLHF
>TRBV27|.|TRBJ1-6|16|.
TGTGCCAGCGGGTTACGGAGCCAGGGTAATAATTCACCCCTCCACTTT
CASGLRSQGNNSPLHF
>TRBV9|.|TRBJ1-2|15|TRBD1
TGTGCCAGCAGCCGAAACCGACAGGGGGCGGATGGCTACACCTTC
CASSRNRQGADGYTF
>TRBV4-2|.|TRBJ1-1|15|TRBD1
TGTGCCAGCAGCCAAGAAACAGGGGCGGACACTGAAGCTTTCTTT
CASSQETGADTEAFF
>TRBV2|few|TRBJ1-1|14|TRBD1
TGTGCCAGCAGATTGGGACAGTCGGTCTCTGAAGCTTTCTTT
CASRLGQSVSEAFF
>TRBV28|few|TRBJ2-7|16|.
TGTGCCAGCAGTCCCGTTGAGACTCGCGGCTCCTACGAGCAGTACTTC
CASSPVETRGSYEQYF
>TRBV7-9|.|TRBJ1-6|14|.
TGTGCCAGCAGCTTAGGCAGGGCAAATTCACCCCTCCACTTT
CASSLGRANSPLHF
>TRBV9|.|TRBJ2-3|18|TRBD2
TGTGCCAGCAGCCCCGTGGGGGCTAGCGGGGCTGGCACAGATACGCAGTATTTT
CASSPVGASGAGTDTQYF
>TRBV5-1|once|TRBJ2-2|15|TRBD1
TGCGCCAGCAGACCGACAGGGGCCAACACCGGGGAGCTGTTTTTT
CASRPTGANTGELFF
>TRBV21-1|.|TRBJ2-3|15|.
TGTGCCAGCAGCAGGCGGACACAGGGACCAGATACGCAGTATTTT
CASSRRTQGPDTQYF
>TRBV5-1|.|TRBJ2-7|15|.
TGCGCCAGCAGCTTGGACAGTTCGGCAACCTACGAGCAGTACTTC
CASSLDSSATYEQYF
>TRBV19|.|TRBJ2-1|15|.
TGTGCCAGTAGTAGACAGGTAAAAGTTAGGAATGAGCAGTTCTTC
CASSRQVKVRNEQFF
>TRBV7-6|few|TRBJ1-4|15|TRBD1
TGTGCCAGCAGCTTAGAAGACAGGGGAAATGAAAAACTGTTTTTT
CASSLEDRGNEKLFF
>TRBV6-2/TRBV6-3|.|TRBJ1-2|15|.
TGTGCCAGCAGTTACCAGACAGAGGGGAGGAATGGCTACACCTTC
CASSYQTEGRNGYTF
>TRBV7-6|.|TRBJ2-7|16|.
TGTGCCAGCAGGTACTTGGACAACGGATCGTCCTACGAGCAGTACTTC
CASRYLDNGSSYEQYF
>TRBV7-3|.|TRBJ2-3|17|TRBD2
TGTGCCAGCAGCTTAACGGGGACGCGGGGGGGCACAGATACGCAGTATTTT
CASSLTGTRGGTDTQYF
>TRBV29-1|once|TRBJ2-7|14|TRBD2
TGCAGCGCCCGGACCGGGACTAGCTCCTACGAGCAGTACTTC
CSARTGTSSYEQYF
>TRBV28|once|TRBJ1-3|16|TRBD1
TGTGCCAGCAGTTTAGAGGCAGGGGGGATTGGAAACACCATATATTTT
CASSLEAGGIGNTIYF
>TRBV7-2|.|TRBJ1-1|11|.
TGTGCCAGCAGCGGGGCCACTGAAGCTTTCTTT
CASSGATEAFF